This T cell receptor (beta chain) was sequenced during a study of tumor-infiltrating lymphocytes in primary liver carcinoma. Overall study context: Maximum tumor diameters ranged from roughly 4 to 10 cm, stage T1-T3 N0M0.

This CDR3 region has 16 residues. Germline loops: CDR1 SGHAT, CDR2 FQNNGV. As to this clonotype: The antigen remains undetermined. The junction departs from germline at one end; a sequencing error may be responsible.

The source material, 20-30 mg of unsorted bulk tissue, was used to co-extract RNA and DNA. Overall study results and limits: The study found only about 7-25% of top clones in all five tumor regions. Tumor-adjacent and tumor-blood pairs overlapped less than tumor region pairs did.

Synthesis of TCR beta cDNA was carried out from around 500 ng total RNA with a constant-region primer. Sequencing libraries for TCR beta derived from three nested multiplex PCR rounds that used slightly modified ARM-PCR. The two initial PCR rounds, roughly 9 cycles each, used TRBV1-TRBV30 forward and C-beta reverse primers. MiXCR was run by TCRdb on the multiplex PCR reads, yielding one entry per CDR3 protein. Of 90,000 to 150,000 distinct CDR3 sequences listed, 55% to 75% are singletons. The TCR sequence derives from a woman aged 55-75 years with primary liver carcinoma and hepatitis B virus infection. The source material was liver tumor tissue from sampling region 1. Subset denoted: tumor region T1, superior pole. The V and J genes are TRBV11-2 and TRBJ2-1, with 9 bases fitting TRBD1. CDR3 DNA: TGTGCCAGCAGCTATGCGACAGGGGGTTCCTACAGTGAGCAGTTCTTC. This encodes CASSYATGGSYSEQFF. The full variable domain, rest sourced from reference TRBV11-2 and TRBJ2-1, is EAGVAQSPRYKIIEKRQSVAFWCNPISGHATLYWYQQILGQGPKLLIQFQNNGVVDDSQLPKDRFSAERLKGVDSTLKIQPAKLEDSAVYLCASSYATGGSYSEQFFGPGTRLTVL.